These T cell receptor beta chains were read from a single sample in a study of cytomegalovirus exposure and HLA in healthy donors. The assay was immunoSEQ multiplex PCR, and TCRdb's table has in-frame clones only and misses some. The sample contains some 110,000 clones, roughly 70% of which appear only once. The sequenced sample was PBMCs. These receptors were obtained from a middle-aged man in good health and CMV-seronegative. Both conserved end residues are part of each CDR3. D genes are given only for firm matches. Part of the rows lack a size; the others show once, few, many or a class for expanded clones.

clone size: .; D gene: TRBD1; J gene: TRBJ1-6; V gene: TRBV14; CDR3 DNA: TGTGCCAGCAGCCAAGTGGACTCTTTCGGGACAGGTAATTCACCCCTCCACTTT; CDR3 protein: CASSQVDSFGTGNSPLHF
clone size: few; D gene: TRBD2; J gene: TRBJ2-1; V gene: TRBV29-1; CDR3 DNA: TGCAGCGGGGGACTAGGGCCGTACAATGAGCAGTTCTTC; CDR3 protein: CSGGLGPYNEQFF
clone size: .; D gene: TRBD1; J gene: TRBJ2-2; V gene: TRBV29-1; CDR3 DNA: TGCAGCGCCCGTGACAGGGTCCGGGAGCTGTTTTTT; CDR3 protein: CSARDRVRELFF
clone size: few; D gene: TRBD1; J gene: TRBJ1-6; V gene: TRBV27; CDR3 DNA: TGTGCCAGCAGTTCTATGCCGGGGACAGGGGGCCCCTATAATTCACCCCTCCACTTT; CDR3 protein: CASSSMPGTGGPYNSPLHF
clone size: .; D gene: .; J gene: TRBJ2-7; V gene: TRBV7-9; CDR3 DNA: TGTGCCAGCAGCTTCGAGGACTATTACTACGAGCAGTACTTC; CDR3 protein: CASSFEDYYYEQYF
clone size: .; D gene: TRBD1; J gene: TRBJ1-5; V gene: TRBV27; CDR3 DNA: TGTGCCAGCAGCCTCACACAGGGGGCCCAGCCCCAGCATTTT; CDR3 protein: CASSLTQGAQPQHF
clone size: few; D gene: TRBD1; J gene: TRBJ1-5; V gene: TRBV2; CDR3 DNA: TGTGCCAGCAGGAAGACAGGGAACAGCAATCAGCCCCAGCATTTT; CDR3 protein: CASRKTGNSNQPQHF
clone size: .; D gene: .; J gene: TRBJ2-1; V gene: TRBV20-1; CDR3 DNA: TGCAGTGCTAGAGCCATCAATGAGCAGTTCTTC; CDR3 protein: CSARAINEQFF
clone size: .; D gene: .; J gene: TRBJ1-1; V gene: TRBV27; CDR3 DNA: TGTGCCAGCAGGTCCCCCCCGGGGAGAGGGAACACTGAAGCTTTCTTT; CDR3 protein: CASRSPPGRGNTEAFF
clone size: .; D gene: .; J gene: TRBJ1-4; V gene: TRBV7-2; CDR3 DNA: TGTGCCAGCAGCTTTGGGACAAGGAATGAAAAACTGTTTTTT; CDR3 protein: CASSFGTRNEKLFF
clone size: .; D gene: .; J gene: TRBJ1-1; V gene: TRBV5-1; CDR3 DNA: TGCGCCAGCAGCTTGCGGGAGGGGAACACTGAAGCTTTCTTT; CDR3 protein: CASSLREGNTEAFF